The rows below give T cell receptor beta chains drawn from one sample of a study of T cell repertoires in cytomegalovirus infection. TCRdb called the reads again in MiXCR, with one record for every CDR3 protein. Altogether more than 140,000 distinct CDR3 sequences are present, roughly 6.5% being singletons, with the ten largest covering under 20%. Sample: PBMCs. The source is a human donor in good health (CMV status not recorded). Some clones in this sample may be carry-over from other donors' samples. CDR3s include the opening cysteine and the closing phenylalanine or tryptophan. The D gene is left open where the match is weak. Where a row states a size, it is once, few, many or the class of an expanded clone; other rows omit it.

j_gene	abundance	len	v_gene	d_gene	CDR3nt	CDR3aa
TRBJ1-2	medium-sized	15	TRBV7-2	TRBD1	TGTGCCAGCAGTCGAGGACAGGGAACAAGCTATGGCTACACCTTC	CASSRGQGTSYGYTF
TRBJ1-1	many	10	TRBV2	NA	TGTGCCATCAGTTTAGGGGGAGCTTTCTTT	CAISLGGAFF
TRBJ2-5	many	14	TRBV6-2/TRBV6-3	NA	TGTGCCAGCAGTGATAAGGGGAGGAAAGAGACCCAGTACTTC	CASSDKGRKETQYF
TRBJ1-6	NA	16	TRBV20-1	NA	TGCAGTGCTAGGGAGGAACAGTCTCTCTATAATTCACCCCTCCACTTT	CSAREEQSLYNSPLHF
TRBJ1-2	few	13	TRBV2	TRBD1	TGTGCCAGCACAGGGGACAGCCTCTATGGCTACACCTTC	CASTGDSLYGYTF
TRBJ1-5	few	17	TRBV14	NA	TGTGCCAGCAGCCAATCCTTGACAGACAATAGCAATCAGCCCCAGCATTTT	CASSQSLTDNSNQPQHF
TRBJ2-1	NA	13	TRBV14	NA	TGTGCCAGCAGCCAACCTACACTTGGAGAGCAGTTCTTC	CASSQPTLGEQFF
TRBJ1-1	many	15	TRBV25-1	NA	TGTGCCAGCAGTGAAAGGACGGAAATGAACACTGAAGCTTTCTTT	CASSERTEMNTEAFF
TRBJ1-2	many	18	TRBV12-3/TRBV12-4	NA	TGTGCCAGCAGCGGGAGGGGGGAAGGACCCCATAAACCCTATGGCTACACCTTC	CASSGRGEGPHKPYGYTF
TRBJ1-4	few	15	TRBV3-1	NA	TGTGCCAGCAGCCGGATACTCGGAACTAATGAAAAACTGTTTTTT	CASSRILGTNEKLFF
TRBJ2-3	many	15	TRBV7-2	NA	TGTGCCAGCAGCTTAGGGGGGGGGCATAAAGATACGCAGTATTTT	CASSLGGGHKDTQYF
TRBJ1-2	many	15	TRBV4-1	NA	TGCGCCAGCAGCCCCCCCCAGAGGGCGGACTATGGCTACACCTTC	CASSPPQRADYGYTF
TRBJ2-6	few	16	TRBV19	NA	TGTGCCAGTAGTATAGCCCCTAGCTCTGGAGCCAACGTCCTGACTTTC	CASSIAPSSGANVLTF
TRBJ1-2	many	13	TRBV10-3	NA	TGTGCCTCCCAGGGAAGACTTAACTATGGCTACACCTTC	CASQGRLNYGYTF
TRBJ1-5	few	13	TRBV20-1	NA	TGCAGTGCTAGCCAACAGGGCAATCAGCCCCAGCATTTT	CSASQQGNQPQHF
TRBJ1-1	many	13	TRBV28	NA	TGTGCCAGCAGGGCCACGGGGAACACTGAAGCTTTCTTT	CASRATGNTEAFF
TRBJ2-7	many	14	TRBV2	TRBD1	TGTGCCAGCACTGGGACAGTAAGATCCTACGAGCAGTACTTC	CASTGTVRSYEQYF
TRBJ1-3	many	14	TRBV11-2	NA	TGTGCCAGCAGCTTAGATTACCACGGAAACACCATATATTTT	CASSLDYHGNTIYF
TRBJ1-1	many	14	TRBV28	NA	TGTGCCAGCAGTCTCATCCCGGGACACACTGAAGCTTTCTTT	CASSLIPGHTEAFF
TRBJ1-1	many	15	TRBV14	NA	TGTGCCAGCAGCCAAGTGGGAATCTACGCCTCTGAAGCTTTCTTT	CASSQVGIYASEAFF
TRBJ1-5	few	15	TRBV12-5	TRBD1	TGTGCTAGTGGTTTGGGACAGGGAGACAATCAGCCCCAGCATTTT	CASGLGQGDNQPQHF
TRBJ1-2	few	14	TRBV4-1	NA	TGCGCCAGCAGCCAAGATGGGATTAACTATGGCTACACCTTC	CASSQDGINYGYTF
TRBJ2-7	NA	15	TRBV19	NA	TGTGCCAGTAGTATAGAGCGCCGGCCATTCTACGAGCAGTACTTC	CASSIERRPFYEQYF
TRBJ2-3	many	16	TRBV7-2	TRBD1	TGTGCCAGCAGCTTAGCCCCCGGACAGGGCACAGATACGCAGTATTTT	CASSLAPGQGTDTQYF
TRBJ1-6	many	14	TRBV7-2	NA	TGTGCCAGCAGTCAAAACGGACCACAATCACCCCTCCACTTT	CASSQNGPQSPLHF
TRBJ1-1	many	14	TRBV9	NA	TGTGCCAGCAGCCCAGTCCCCCGAAAAACTGAAGCTTTCTTT	CASSPVPRKTEAFF
TRBJ2-7	NA	15	TRBV29-1	TRBD1	TGCAGCGTTGAAGTCCCCCAGGGGGCTACCTACGAGCAGTACTTC	CSVEVPQGATYEQYF
TRBJ1-3	many	15	TRBV7-8	NA	TGTGCCAGCAGCTTAGGACCTGGTAGTGGAAACACCATATATTTT	CASSLGPGSGNTIYF
TRBJ1-6	NA	15	TRBV14	NA	TGTGCCAGCAGCCATCGCAGGGTGGATAATTCACCCCTCCACTTT	CASSHRRVDNSPLHF
TRBJ2-1	many	11	TRBV7-2	NA	TGTGCCAGCAGCCCCGGAGGGGGGATGTTCTTC	CASSPGGGMFF
TRBJ1-3	many	15	TRBV12-3/TRBV12-4	TRBD1	TGTGCCAGCACAACAGGACAGGGACCTGGAAACACCATATATTTT	CASTTGQGPGNTIYF
TRBJ1-5	many	13	TRBV7-2	NA	TGTGCCAGCAGCCTTACAACCTCCGCGCCCCAGCATTTT	CASSLTTSAPQHF
TRBJ2-7	many	15	TRBV3-1	NA	TGTGCCAGCAGCCCCGGGACTTCAATCTCCTACGAGCAGTACTTC	CASSPGTSISYEQYF
TRBJ2-5	many	13	TRBV7-2	NA	TGTGCCAGCAGCTCACTAGTTCAAGAGACCCAGTACTTC	CASSSLVQETQYF
TRBJ1-5	many	13	TRBV7-9	NA	TGTGCCAGCAGCTTGGATGGTTATCAGCCCCAGCATTTT	CASSLDGYQPQHF
TRBJ1-5	few	15	TRBV15	NA	TGTGCCACCAGCCCGGAAGGCGGGAGTCATCAGCCCCAGCATTTT	CATSPEGGSHQPQHF
TRBJ2-3	many	12	TRBV28	NA	TGTGCCAGCAGTTCGGCGTTGAATACGCAGTATTTT	CASSSALNTQYF
TRBJ1-2	many	16	TRBV12-3/TRBV12-4	TRBD1	TGTGCCAGCAGTTTCGGTTGGGGACAGGGAAACTATGGCTACACCTTC	CASSFGWGQGNYGYTF
TRBJ1-5	many	13	TRBV19	NA	TGTGCCAGTGGAAAAGCCTTCAATCAGCCCCAGCATTTT	CASGKAFNQPQHF
TRBJ1-4	many	17	TRBV20-1	NA	TGCAGTGCTAGGGGCGTCGGGGGAGGGCTGTTAAATGAAAAACTGTTTTTT	CSARGVGGGLLNEKLFF